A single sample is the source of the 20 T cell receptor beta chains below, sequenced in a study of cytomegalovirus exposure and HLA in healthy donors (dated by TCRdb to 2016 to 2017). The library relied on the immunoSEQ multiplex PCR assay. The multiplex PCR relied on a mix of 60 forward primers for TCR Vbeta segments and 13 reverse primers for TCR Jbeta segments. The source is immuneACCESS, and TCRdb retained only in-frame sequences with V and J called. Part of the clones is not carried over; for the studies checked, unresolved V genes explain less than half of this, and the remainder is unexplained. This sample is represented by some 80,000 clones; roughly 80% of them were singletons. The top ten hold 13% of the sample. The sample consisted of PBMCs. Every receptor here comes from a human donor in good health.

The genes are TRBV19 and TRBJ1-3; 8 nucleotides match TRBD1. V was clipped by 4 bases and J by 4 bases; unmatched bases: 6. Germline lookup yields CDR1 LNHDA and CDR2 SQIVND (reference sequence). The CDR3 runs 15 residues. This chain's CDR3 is CASSTYRTGGNTIYF. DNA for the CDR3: TGTGCCAGTAGTACCTACCGGACAGGGGGAAACACCATATATTTT.

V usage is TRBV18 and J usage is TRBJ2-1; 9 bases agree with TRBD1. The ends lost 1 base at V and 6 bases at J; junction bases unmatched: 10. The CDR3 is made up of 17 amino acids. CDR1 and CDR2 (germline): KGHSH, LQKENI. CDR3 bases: TGTGCCAGCTCACCACTACCGGGACAGGGTTTTGGCAATGAGCAGTTCTTC. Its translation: CASSPLPGQGFGNEQFF.

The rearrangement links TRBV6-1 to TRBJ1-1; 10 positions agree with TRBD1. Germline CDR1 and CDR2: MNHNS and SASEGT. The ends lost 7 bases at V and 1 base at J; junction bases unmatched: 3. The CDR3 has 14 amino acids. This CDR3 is CASTRTGGNTEAFF. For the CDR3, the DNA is TGTGCCAGCACCCGGACAGGGGGGAACACTGAAGCTTTCTTT.

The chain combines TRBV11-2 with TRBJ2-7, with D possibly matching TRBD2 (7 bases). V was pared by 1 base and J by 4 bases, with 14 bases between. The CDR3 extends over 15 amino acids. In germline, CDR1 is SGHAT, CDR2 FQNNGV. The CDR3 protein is CASSLGPGGFYEQYF. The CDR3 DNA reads TGTGCCAGCAGCTTAGGTCCGGGGGGCTTTTACGAGCAGTACTTC. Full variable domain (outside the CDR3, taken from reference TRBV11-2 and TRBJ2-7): EAGVAQSPRYKIIEKRQSVAFWCNPISGHATLYWYQQILGQGPKLLIQFQNNGVVDDSQLPKDRFSAERLKGVDSTLKIQPAKLEDSAVYLCASSLGPGGFYEQYFGPGTRLTVT.

Here the CDR3 reads CSLTGNYGYTF. The CDR3 DNA sequence: TGCAGTCTGACAGGGAACTATGGCTACACCTTC. V gene TRBV20-1 combines with J gene TRBJ1-2; 7 bases are a match to TRBD1. From germline, CDR1 is DFQATT and CDR2 SNEGSKA (reference sequence). There are 11 residues in the CDR3. J lost 2 bases, V lost 8 bases, and 2 bases had no gene match.

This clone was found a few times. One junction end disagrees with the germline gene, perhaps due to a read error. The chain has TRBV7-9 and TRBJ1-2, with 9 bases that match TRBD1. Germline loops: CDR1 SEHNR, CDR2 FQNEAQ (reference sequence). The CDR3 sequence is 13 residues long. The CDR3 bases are TGTGCCAGCAGCGAACAGGGGGCAGGTGGCTACCCCTTC. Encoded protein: CASSEQGAGGYPF.

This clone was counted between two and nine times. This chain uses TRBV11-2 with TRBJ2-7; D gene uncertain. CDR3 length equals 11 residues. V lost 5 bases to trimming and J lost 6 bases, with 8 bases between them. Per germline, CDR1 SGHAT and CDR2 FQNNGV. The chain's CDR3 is CASSPLIEQYF. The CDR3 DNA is TGTGCCAGCAGCCCCCTTATCGAGCAGTACTTC.

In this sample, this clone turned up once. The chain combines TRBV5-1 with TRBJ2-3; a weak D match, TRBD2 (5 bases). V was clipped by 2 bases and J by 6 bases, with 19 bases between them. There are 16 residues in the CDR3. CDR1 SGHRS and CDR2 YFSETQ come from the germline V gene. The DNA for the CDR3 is TGCGCCAGCAGCTTTGTCGGAGGTTCACCCGGGGATACGCAGTATTTT. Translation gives CASSFVGGSPGDTQYF.

CDR3 amino acids: CAWSVQRGGTDTQYF. The CDR3 DNA is TGTGCCTGGAGTGTACAAAGGGGAGGTACAGATACGCAGTATTTT. The J gene is TRBJ2-3, the V gene TRBV30; weak D call: TRBD2 (6 bases). The CDR3 extends over 15 amino acids. Trimming removed 0 bases from V and 3 bases from J, with 13 bases in between. CDR1 is GTSNPN, CDR2 SVGIG, per germline (reference sequence). The variable domain in full, with the rest retrieved from reference TRBV30 and TRBJ2-3, is SQTIHQWPATLVQPVGSPLSLECTVEGTSNPNLYWYRQAAGRGLQLLFYSVGIGQISSEVPQNLSASRPQDRQFILSSKKLLLSDSGFYLCAWSVQRGGTDTQYFGPGTRLTVL.

In DNA form, the CDR3 reads TGTGCCAGCAGTTTAACAGGGAGCACAGATACGCAGTATTTT. As protein: CASSLTGSTDTQYF. The V gene is TRBV27, the J gene TRBJ2-3; tentatively, D is TRBD1 (6 bases). Trimming shortened V by 2 bases and J by 0 bases, and 6 bases separated the two germline ends. The CDR3 is 14 residues long. CDR1 is MNHEY and CDR2 is SMNVEV in the germline V gene (reference sequence).

CDR3 coding DNA: TGTGCCATCAGTGATGGAGGAGGGAACACTGAAGCTTTCTTT. It translates to CAISDGGGNTEAFF. The chain couples TRBV10-3 to TRBJ1-1; D is uncertain. Per germline, CDR1 ENHRY and CDR2 SYGVKD. V shed 3 bases and J shed 1 base, with 9 bases lying between them. The CDR3 totals 14 residues.

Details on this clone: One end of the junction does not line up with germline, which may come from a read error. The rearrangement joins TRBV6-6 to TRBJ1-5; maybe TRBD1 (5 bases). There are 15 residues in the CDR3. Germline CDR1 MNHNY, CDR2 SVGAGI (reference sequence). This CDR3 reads CASSYGGGINQPQNF. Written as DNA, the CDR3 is TGTGCCAGCAGTTACGGGGGGGGGATAAATCAGCCCCAGAATTTT.

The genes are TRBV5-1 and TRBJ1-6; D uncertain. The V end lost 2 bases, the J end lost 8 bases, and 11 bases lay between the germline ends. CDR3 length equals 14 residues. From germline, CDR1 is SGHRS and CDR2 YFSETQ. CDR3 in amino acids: CASSFLSRDSPLHF. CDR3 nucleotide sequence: TGCGCCAGCAGCTTTCTCTCGAGAGATTCACCCCTCCACTTT. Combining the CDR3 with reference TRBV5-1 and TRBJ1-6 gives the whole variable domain KAGVTQTPRYLIKTRGQQVTLSCSPISGHRSVSWYQQTPGQGLQFLFEYFSETQRNKGNFPGRFSGRQFSNSRSEMNVSTLELGDSALYLCASSFLSRDSPLHFGNGTRLTVT.

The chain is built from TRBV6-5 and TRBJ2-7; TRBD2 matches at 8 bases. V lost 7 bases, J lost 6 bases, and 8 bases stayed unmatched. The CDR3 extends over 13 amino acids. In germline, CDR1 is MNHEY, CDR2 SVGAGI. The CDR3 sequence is CASIGGGTPEQYF. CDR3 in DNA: TGTGCCAGCATCGGCGGGGGGACCCCCGAGCAGTACTTC.

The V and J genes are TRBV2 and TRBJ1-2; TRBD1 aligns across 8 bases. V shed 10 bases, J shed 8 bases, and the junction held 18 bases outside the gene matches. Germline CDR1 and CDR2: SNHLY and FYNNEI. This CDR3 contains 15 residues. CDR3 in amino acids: CAIERGRTGTAGYTF. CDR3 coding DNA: TGTGCCATAGAGCGAGGTCGGACAGGGACAGCCGGCTACACCTTC.

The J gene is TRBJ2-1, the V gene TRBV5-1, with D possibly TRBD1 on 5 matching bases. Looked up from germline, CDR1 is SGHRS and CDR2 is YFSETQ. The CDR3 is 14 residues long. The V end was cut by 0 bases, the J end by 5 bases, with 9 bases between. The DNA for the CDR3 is TGCGCCAGCAGCTTGGGGGGCAGGGACAATGAGCAGTTCTTC. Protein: CASSLGGRDNEQFF.

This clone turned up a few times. The CDR3 bases are TGTGCCAGCAGTCCTAACCCGGGACTAGTTTCCTACGAGCAGTACTTC. Amino acids: CASSPNPGLVSYEQYF. The rearrangement uses TRBV27 and TRBJ2-7; 8 bases are shared with TRBD2. With V trimmed by 5 bases and J by 1 base, 10 bases remained unmatched. The germline V gene has CDR1 MNHEY and CDR2 SMNVEV (reference sequence). CDR3 length: 16 residues.

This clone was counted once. The CDR3 DNA follows: TGTGCCAGCAGTTTCGGAGGCTACGAGCAGTACTTC. Protein product: CASSFGGYEQYF. This chain connects TRBV27 to TRBJ2-7, with a weak D call TRBD2 (5 bases). Trimming shortened V by 3 bases and J by 3 bases, and 6 bases separated the two germline ends. The CDR3 runs to 12 residues. Per the germline V gene, CDR1 is MNHEY and CDR2 is SMNVEV (reference sequence).

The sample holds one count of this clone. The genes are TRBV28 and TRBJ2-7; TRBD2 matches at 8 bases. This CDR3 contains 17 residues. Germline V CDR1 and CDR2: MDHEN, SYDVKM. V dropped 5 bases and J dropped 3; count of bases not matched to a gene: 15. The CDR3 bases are TGTGCCAGCAGTCCTCCCTCGGGGGGGGGCCCGGTCTACGAGCAGTACTTC. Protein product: CASSPPSGGGPVYEQYF.

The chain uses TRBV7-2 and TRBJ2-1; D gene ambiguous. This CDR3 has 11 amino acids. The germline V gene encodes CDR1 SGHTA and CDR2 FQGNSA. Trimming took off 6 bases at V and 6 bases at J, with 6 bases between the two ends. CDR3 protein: CASSNLNEQFF. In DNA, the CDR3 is TGTGCCAGCAGTAATCTCAATGAGCAGTTCTTC.